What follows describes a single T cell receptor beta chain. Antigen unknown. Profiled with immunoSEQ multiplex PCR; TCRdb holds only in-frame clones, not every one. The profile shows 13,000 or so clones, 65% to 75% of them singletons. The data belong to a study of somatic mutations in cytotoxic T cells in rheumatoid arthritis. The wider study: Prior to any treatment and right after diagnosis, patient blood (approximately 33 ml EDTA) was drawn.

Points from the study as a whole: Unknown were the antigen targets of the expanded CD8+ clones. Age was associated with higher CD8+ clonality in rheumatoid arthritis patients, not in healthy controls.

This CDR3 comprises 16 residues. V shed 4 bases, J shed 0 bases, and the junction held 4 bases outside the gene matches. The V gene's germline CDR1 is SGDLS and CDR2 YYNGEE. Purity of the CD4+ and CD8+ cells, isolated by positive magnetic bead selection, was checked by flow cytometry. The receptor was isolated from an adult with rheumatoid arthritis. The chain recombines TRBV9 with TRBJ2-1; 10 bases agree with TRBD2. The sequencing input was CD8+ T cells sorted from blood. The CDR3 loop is CASSFSGGSSYNEQFF. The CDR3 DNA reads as TGTGCCAGCAGCTTTAGCGGGGGGAGCTCCTACAATGAGCAGTTCTTC.